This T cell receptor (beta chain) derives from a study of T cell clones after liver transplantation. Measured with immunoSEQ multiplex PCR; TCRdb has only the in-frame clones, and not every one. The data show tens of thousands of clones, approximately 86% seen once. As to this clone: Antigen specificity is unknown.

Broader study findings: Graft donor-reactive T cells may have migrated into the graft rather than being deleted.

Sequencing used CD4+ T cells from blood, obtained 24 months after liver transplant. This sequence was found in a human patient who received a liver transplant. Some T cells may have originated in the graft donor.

The CDR3 coding sequence is TGTGCCACCAGCAGAGATGGTGGAAACTACGAGCAGTACTTC. Its translation is CATSRDGGNYEQYF. The J gene is TRBJ2-7, the V gene TRBV15; the D is unclear. CDR1 is LNHNV and CDR2 is YYDKDF in the germline V gene (reference sequence). Trimming took 0 bases from V and 3 from J, leaving 9 bases between them. The CDR3 spans 14 residues.